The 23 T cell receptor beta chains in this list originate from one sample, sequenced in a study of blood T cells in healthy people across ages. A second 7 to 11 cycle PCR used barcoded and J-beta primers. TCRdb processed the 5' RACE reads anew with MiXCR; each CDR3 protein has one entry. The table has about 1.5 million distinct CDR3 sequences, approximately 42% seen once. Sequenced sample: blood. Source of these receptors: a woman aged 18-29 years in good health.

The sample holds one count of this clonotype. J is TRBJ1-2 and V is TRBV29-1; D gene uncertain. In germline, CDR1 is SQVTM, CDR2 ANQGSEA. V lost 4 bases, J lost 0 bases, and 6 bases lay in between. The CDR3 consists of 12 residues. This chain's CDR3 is CSVAHPNYGYTF. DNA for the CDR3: TGCAGCGTTGCACACCCTAACTATGGCTACACCTTC.

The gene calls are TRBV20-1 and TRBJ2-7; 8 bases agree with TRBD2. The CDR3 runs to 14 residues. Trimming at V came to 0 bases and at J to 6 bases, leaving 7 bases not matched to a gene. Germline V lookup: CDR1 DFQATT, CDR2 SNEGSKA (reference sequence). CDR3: CSARDPGLGSEQYF. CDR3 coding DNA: TGCAGTGCTAGAGATCCGGGACTAGGTTCCGAGCAGTACTTC.

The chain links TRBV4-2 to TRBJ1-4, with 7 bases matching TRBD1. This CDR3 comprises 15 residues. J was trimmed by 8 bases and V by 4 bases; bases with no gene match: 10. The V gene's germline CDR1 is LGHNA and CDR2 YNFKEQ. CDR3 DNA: TGTGCCAGCAGCCCCCAGGACAGGAGCGGCGAAAAACTGTTTTTT. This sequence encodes CASSPQDRSGEKLFF.

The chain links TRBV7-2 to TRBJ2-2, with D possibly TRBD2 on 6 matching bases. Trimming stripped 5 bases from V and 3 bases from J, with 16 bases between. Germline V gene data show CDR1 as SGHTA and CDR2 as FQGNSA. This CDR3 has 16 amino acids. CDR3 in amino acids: CASSPFQRVDTGELFF. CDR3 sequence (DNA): TGTGCCAGCAGCCCTTTTCAGCGGGTCGACACCGGGGAGCTGTTTTTT.

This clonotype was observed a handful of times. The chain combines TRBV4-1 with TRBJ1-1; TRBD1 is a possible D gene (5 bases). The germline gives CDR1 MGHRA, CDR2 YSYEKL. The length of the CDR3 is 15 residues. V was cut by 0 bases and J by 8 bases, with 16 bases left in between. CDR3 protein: CASSQDGRGFLEAFF. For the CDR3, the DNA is TGCGCCAGCAGCCAAGATGGCCGGGGGTTTCTAGAAGCTTTCTTT.

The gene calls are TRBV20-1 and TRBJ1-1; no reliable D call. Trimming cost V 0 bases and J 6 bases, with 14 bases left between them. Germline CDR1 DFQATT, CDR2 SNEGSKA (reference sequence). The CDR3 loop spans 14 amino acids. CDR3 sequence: CSARDHPEEPEAFF. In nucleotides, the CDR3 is TGCAGTGCTAGAGATCATCCGGAGGAACCTGAAGCTTTCTTT.

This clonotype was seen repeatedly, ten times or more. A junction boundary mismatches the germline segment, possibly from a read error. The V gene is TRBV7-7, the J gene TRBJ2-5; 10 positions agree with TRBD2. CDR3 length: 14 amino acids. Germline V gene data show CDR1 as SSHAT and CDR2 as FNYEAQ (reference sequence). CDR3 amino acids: CASSLAGLAETQYF. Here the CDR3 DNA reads TGTGCTAGCAGCTTAGCGGGACTAGCGGAGACCCAGTACTTC. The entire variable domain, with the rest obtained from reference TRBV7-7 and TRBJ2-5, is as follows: GAGVSQSPRYKVTKRGQDVTLRCDPISSHATLYWYQQALGQGPEFLTYFNYEAQPDKSGLPSDRFSAERPEGSISTLTIQRTEQRDSAMYRCASSLAGLAETQYFGPGTRLLVL.

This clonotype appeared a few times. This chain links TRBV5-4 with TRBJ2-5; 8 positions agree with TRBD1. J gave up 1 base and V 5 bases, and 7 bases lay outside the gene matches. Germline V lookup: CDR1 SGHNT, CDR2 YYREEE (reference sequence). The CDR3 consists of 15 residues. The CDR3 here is CASRETGASQETQYF. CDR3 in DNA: TGTGCCAGCAGAGAGACAGGGGCCTCCCAAGAGACCCAGTACTTC.

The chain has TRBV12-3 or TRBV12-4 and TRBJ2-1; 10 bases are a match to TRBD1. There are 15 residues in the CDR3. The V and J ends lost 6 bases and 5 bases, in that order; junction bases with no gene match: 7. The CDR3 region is CASSRRDRGHNEQFF. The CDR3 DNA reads TGTGCCAGCAGCCGTCGGGACAGGGGACACAATGAGCAGTTCTTC.

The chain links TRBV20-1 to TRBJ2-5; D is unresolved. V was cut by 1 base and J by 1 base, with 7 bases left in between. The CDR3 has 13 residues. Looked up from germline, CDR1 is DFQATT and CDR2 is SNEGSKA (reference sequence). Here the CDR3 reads CSARVSTQETQYF. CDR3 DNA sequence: TGCAGTGCTAGAGTGTCAACCCAAGAGACCCAGTACTTC.

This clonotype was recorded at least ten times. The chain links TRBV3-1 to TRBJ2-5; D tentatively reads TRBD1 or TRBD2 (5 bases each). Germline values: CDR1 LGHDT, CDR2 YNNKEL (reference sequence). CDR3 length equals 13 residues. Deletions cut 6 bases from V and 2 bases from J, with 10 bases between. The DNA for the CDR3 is TGTGCCAGCAGTCAGAGGGGACAAGAGACCCAGTACTTC. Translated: CASSQRGQETQYF.

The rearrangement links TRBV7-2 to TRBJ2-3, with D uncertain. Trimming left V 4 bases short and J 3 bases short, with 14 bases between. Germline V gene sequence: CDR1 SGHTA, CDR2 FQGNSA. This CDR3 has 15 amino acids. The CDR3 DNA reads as TGTGCCAGCAGCTCCTACGTCCAAAGAACAGATACGCAGTATTTT. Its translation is CASSSYVQRTDTQYF.

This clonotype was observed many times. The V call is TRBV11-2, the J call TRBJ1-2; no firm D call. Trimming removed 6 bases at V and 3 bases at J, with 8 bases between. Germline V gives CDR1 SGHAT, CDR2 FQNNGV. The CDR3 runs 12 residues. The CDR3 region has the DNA TGTGCCAGCAGTCGGACGGACTATGGCTACACCTTC. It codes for CASSRTDYGYTF. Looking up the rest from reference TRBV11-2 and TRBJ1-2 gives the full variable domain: EAGVAQSPRYKIIEKRQSVAFWCNPISGHATLYWYQQILGQGPKLLIQFQNNGVVDDSQLPKDRFSAERLKGVDSTLKIQPAKLEDSAVYLCASSRTDYGYTFGSGTRLTVV.

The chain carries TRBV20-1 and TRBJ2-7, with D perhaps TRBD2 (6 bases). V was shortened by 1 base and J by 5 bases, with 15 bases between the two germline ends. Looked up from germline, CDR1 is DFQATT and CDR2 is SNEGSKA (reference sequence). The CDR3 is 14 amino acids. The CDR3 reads CSARAGTGGNEQYF. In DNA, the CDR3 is TGCAGTGCTAGAGCCGGGACCGGGGGAAACGAGCAGTACTTC.

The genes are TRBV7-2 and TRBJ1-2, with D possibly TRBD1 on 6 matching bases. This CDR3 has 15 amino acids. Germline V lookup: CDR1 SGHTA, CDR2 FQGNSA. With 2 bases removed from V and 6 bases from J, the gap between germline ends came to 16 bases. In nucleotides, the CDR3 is TGTGCCAGCAGCTTATTTGGGACAAGCCCTAATGGCTACACCTTC. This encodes CASSLFGTSPNGYTF. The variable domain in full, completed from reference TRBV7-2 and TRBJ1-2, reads GAGVSQSPSNKVTEKGKDVELRCDPISGHTALYWYRQSLGQGLEFLIYFQGNSAPDKSGLPSDRFSAERTGGSVSTLTIQRTQQEDSAVYLCASSLFGTSPNGYTFGSGTRLTVV.

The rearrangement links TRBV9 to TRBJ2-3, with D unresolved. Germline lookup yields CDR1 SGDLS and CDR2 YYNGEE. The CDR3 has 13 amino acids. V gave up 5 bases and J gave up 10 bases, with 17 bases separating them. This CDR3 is CASSPSISRAQYF. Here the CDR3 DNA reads TGTGCCAGCAGTCCTTCTATCTCTCGCGCGCAGTATTTT. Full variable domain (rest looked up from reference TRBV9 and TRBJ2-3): DSGVTQTPKHLITATGQRVTLRCSPRSGDLSVYWYQQSLDQGLQFLIQYYNGEERAKGNILERFSAQQFPDLHSELNLSSLELGDSALYFCASSPSISRAQYFGPGTRLTVL.

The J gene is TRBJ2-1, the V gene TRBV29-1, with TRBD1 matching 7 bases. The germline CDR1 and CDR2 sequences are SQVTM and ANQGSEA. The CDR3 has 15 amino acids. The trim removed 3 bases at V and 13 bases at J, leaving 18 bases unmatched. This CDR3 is CSVDTSKGARETQFF. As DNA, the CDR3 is TGCAGCGTTGACACATCAAAGGGGGCTAGAGAGACCCAGTTCTTC.

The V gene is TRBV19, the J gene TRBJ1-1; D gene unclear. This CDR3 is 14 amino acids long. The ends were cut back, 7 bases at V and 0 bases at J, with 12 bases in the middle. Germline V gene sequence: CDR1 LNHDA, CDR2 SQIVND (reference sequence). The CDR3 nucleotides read TGTGCCAGTACCACCCGGGCAATGAACACTGAAGCTTTCTTT. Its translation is CASTTRAMNTEAFF.

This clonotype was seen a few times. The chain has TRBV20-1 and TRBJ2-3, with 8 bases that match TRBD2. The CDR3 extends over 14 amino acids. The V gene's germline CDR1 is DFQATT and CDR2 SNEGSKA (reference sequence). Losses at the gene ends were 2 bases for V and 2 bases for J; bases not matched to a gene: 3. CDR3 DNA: TGCAGTGCTAGAAAAGCGGGGGTCACAGATACGCAGTATTTT. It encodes CSARKAGVTDTQYF.

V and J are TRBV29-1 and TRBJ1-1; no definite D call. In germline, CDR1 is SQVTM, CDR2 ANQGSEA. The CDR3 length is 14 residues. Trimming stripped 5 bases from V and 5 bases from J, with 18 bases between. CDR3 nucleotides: TGCAGCGTTTCGATGGCCAAGCGGTGGACTGAAGCTTTCTTT. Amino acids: CSVSMAKRWTEAFF. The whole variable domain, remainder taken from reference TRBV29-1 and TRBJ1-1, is SAVISQKPSRDICQRGTSLTIQCQVDSQVTMMFWYRQQPGQSLTLIATANQGSEATYESGFVIDKFPISRPNLTFSTLTVSNMSPEDSSIYLCSVSMAKRWTEAFFGQGTRLTVV.

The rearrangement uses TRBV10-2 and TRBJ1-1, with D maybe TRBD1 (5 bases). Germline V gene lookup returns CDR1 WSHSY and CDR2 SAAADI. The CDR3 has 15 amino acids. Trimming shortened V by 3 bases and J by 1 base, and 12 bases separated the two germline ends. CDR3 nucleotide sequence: TGCGCCAGCAGTGAATCGGGACGTTCGAACACTGAAGCTTTCTTT. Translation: CASSESGRSNTEAFF.

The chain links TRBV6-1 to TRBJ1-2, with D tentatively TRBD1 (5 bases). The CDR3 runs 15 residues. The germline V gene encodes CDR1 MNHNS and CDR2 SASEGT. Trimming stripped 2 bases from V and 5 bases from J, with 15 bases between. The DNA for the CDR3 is TGTGCCAGCAGTGAACCGGGGGTTGTTTGGTATGGCTACACCTTC. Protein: CASSEPGVVWYGYTF.

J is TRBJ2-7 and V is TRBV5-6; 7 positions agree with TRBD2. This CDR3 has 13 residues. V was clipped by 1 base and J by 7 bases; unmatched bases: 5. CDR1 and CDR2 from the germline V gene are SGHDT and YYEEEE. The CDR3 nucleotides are TGTGCCAGCAGCTTGATGGGGGAGGGTGAGCAGTACTTC. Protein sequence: CASSLMGEGEQYF. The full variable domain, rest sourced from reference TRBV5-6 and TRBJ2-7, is DAGVTQSPTHLIKTRGQQVTLRCSPKSGHDTVSWYQQALGQGPQFIFQYYEEEERQRGNFPDRFSGHQFPNYSSELNVNALLLGDSALYLCASSLMGEGEQYFGPGTRLTVT.